Listed below are T cell receptor beta chains from one sample, sequenced in a study of blood T cell repertoires in COVID-19. Repertoires were generated with immunoSEQ multiplex PCR, while TCRdb's copy carries only in-frame clones and drops some. The sample yields around 70,000 clones, approximately 89% seen once. Sequenced: peripheral blood. The receptor set was obtained from a man at least 80 years old with acute or convalescent COVID-19. The CDR3 runs from the conserved cysteine through the conserved F or W. Each record gives: clone size, D gene, V gene, J gene, CDR3 protein, CDR3 DNA. The D gene is left open where the match is weak. Only some rows state a clone size, as once, few, many or a class for expanded clones.

size: .; D: .; V: TRBV19; J: TRBJ1-1; CDR3: CASSIGPGVNTEAFF; DNA: TGTGCCAGTAGTATAGGGCCGGGAGTGAACACTGAAGCTTTCTTT
size: .; D: .; V: TRBV18; J: TRBJ1-5; CDR3: CASSAGVNGNQPQHF; DNA: TGTGCCAGCTCGGCAGGGGTAAACGGCAATCAGCCCCAGCATTTT
size: once; D: .; V: TRBV24-1; J: TRBJ1-2; CDR3: CATSGIQGGKDYYGYTF; DNA: TGTGCCACCAGTGGGATACAGGGAGGGAAGGATTACTATGGCTACACCTTC
size: .; D: .; V: TRBV10-3; J: TRBJ2-7; CDR3: CAISAVFGSYEQYF; DNA: TGTGCCATCAGTGCCGTTTTCGGGTCCTACGAGCAGTACTTC
size: .; D: .; V: TRBV10-2; J: TRBJ1-1; CDR3: CASSGSTGNTEAFF; DNA: TGCGCCAGCAGTGGGTCGACGGGGAACACTGAAGCTTTCTTT
size: .; D: .; V: TRBV5-6; J: TRBJ1-1; CDR3: CASSLVPSLNTEAFF; DNA: TGTGCCAGCAGCTTAGTCCCGAGCCTGAACACTGAAGCTTTCTTT
size: once; D: TRBD2; V: TRBV4-1; J: TRBJ2-3; CDR3: CASQLASGGFTDTQYF; DNA: TGCGCCAGCCAGTTGGCGAGCGGGGGATTCACAGATACGCAGTATTTT
size: .; D: .; V: TRBV9; J: TRBJ2-7; CDR3: CASSDNYEQYF; DNA: TGTGCCAGCAGCGACAACTACGAGCAGTACTTC
size: once; D: TRBD1; V: TRBV6-5; J: TRBJ2-3; CDR3: CASSFRTGHTDTQYF; DNA: TGTGCCAGCAGTTTCCGGACAGGGCACACAGATACGCAGTATTTT
size: .; D: TRBD1; V: TRBV9; J: TRBJ2-7; CDR3: CASSVPGQGEQYF; DNA: TGTGCCAGCAGCGTCCCGGGACAGGGCGAGCAGTACTTC
size: few; D: .; V: TRBV9; J: TRBJ1-3; CDR3: CASSVDNSGNTIYF; DNA: TGTGCCAGCAGCGTAGATAACTCTGGAAACACCATATATTTT
size: few; D: .; V: TRBV27; J: TRBJ1-3; CDR3: CASSGQSSGNTIYF; DNA: TGTGCCAGCAGTGGACAGAGCTCTGGAAACACCATATATTTT
size: .; D: .; V: TRBV5-6; J: TRBJ1-2; CDR3: CASSPQGMGGYTF; DNA: TGTGCCAGCAGCCCGCAGGGGATGGGTGGCTACACCTTC
size: .; D: TRBD2; V: TRBV19; J: TRBJ2-1; CDR3: CASSIKGGFSGPSYNEQFF; DNA: TGTGCCAGTAGTATAAAGGGAGGATTTAGCGGGCCCTCCTACAATGAGCAGTTCTTC
size: .; D: .; V: TRBV12-3/TRBV12-4; J: TRBJ1-1; CDR3: CASNLGGNTEAFF; DNA: TGTGCCAGCAACCTGGGGGGGAACACTGAAGCTTTCTTT
size: .; D: TRBD1; V: TRBV29-1; J: TRBJ2-1; CDR3: CSVLTGGTQYNEQFF; DNA: TGCAGCGTTCTTACAGGGGGGACTCAATACAATGAGCAGTTCTTC
size: once; D: TRBD2; V: TRBV2; J: TRBJ2-1; CDR3: CASRRRSGGPNEQFF; DNA: TGTGCCAGCCGAAGGCGTAGCGGGGGGCCCAATGAGCAGTTCTTC
size: .; D: TRBD1; V: TRBV6-6; J: TRBJ1-4; CDR3: CASSAGQGVGEKLFF; DNA: TGTGCCAGCAGTGCAGGACAGGGTGTAGGTGAAAAACTGTTTTTT
size: .; D: TRBD2; V: TRBV9; J: TRBJ2-1; CDR3: CASSEGTSGLSYNEQFF; DNA: TGTGCCAGCAGCGAAGGGACTAGCGGACTCTCCTACAATGAGCAGTTCTTC
size: .; D: TRBD2; V: TRBV14; J: TRBJ2-7; CDR3: CASSQDPATSWYSYEQYF; DNA: TGTGCCAGCAGCCAAGATCCGGCGACTAGCTGGTACTCCTACGAGCAGTACTTC
size: .; D: TRBD2; V: TRBV19; J: TRBJ2-3; CDR3: CASSSGGTSGITDTQYF; DNA: TGTGCCAGTAGTTCCGGGGGCACTAGCGGGATCACAGATACGCAGTATTTT
size: .; D: .; V: TRBV7-3; J: TRBJ1-1; CDR3: CASSPMRDTEAFF; DNA: TGTGCCAGCAGCCCTATGCGGGACACTGAAGCTTTCTTT
size: .; D: TRBD2; V: TRBV2; J: TRBJ2-2; CDR3: CASLRTSGSVTGELFF; DNA: TGTGCCAGTCTACGGACTAGCGGGAGCGTCACCGGGGAGCTGTTTTTT
size: .; D: .; V: TRBV7-8; J: TRBJ2-5; CDR3: CASSLITGRQQTQYF; DNA: TGTGCCAGCAGCTTAATAACAGGGCGTCAACAGACCCAGTACTTC
size: few; D: TRBD1; V: TRBV2; J: TRBJ1-2; CDR3: CASSEGPGGGYTF; DNA: TGTGCCAGCAGTGAAGGGCCAGGGGGCGGCTACACCTTC
size: once; D: .; V: TRBV11-2; J: TRBJ2-3; CDR3: CASSLAAGGIPDTQYF; DNA: TGTGCCAGCAGCTTAGCAGCAGGGGGGATTCCAGATACGCAGTATTTT
size: once; D: TRBD1; V: TRBV4-1; J: TRBJ2-2; CDR3: CASSTGTANTGELFF; DNA: TGCGCCAGCAGCACCGGGACAGCGAACACCGGGGAGCTGTTTTTT
size: once; D: TRBD1; V: TRBV20-1; J: TRBJ1-3; CDR3: CSASSGTGRSGNTIYF; DNA: TGCAGTGCTAGTTCCGGGACAGGGCGCTCTGGAAACACCATATATTTT
size: .; D: .; V: TRBV5-1; J: TRBJ1-2; CDR3: CASSLAGNYGYTF; DNA: TGCGCCAGCAGCTTGGCAGGGAACTATGGCTACACCTTC
size: .; D: .; V: TRBV4-2; J: TRBJ1-2; CDR3: CASSQAEQGEYGYTF; DNA: TGTGCCAGCAGCCAAGCCGAACAGGGAGAGTATGGCTACACCTTC
size: .; D: TRBD1; V: TRBV5-1; J: TRBJ2-1; CDR3: CASSLTGETNEQFF; DNA: TGCGCCAGCAGCTTAACAGGGGAAACAAATGAGCAGTTCTTC
size: .; D: .; V: TRBV7-3; J: TRBJ1-1; CDR3: CASSLWERTEAFF; DNA: TGTGCCAGCAGCTTATGGGAGAGGACTGAAGCTTTCTTT
size: .; D: TRBD2; V: TRBV24-1; J: TRBJ2-1; CDR3: CATSDLPGLAGVTSEQFF; DNA: TGTGCCACCAGTGATTTGCCTGGACTAGCGGGAGTAACTAGTGAGCAGTTCTTC
size: .; D: .; V: TRBV3-1/TRBV3-2; J: TRBJ1-2; CDR3: CASSPSVNYGYTF; DNA: TGTGCCAGCAGCCCGAGCGTGAACTATGGCTACACCTTC
size: .; D: TRBD1; V: TRBV7-3; J: TRBJ2-1; CDR3: CASSSGTGRYNEQFF; DNA: TGTGCCAGCAGCTCCGGGACAGGCCGCTACAATGAGCAGTTCTTC
size: few; D: TRBD1; V: TRBV4-1; J: TRBJ2-1; CDR3: CASSQAGQGLYEQFF; DNA: TGCGCCAGCAGCCAAGCCGGACAGGGTCTATATGAGCAGTTCTTC
size: few; D: .; V: TRBV12-3/TRBV12-4; J: TRBJ1-2; CDR3: CASTVGGSYGYTF; DNA: TGTGCCAGCACTGTCGGTGGTTCTTATGGCTACACCTTC
size: .; D: TRBD1; V: TRBV6-5; J: TRBJ1-6; CDR3: CASSYGQGVNSPLHF; DNA: TGTGCCAGCAGTTACGGACAGGGGGTAAATTCACCCCTCCACTTT
size: .; D: TRBD2; V: TRBV4-1; J: TRBJ2-3; CDR3: CASSLRTSGGSQDTQYF; DNA: TGCGCCAGCAGCCTAAGGACTAGCGGGGGGTCCCAAGATACGCAGTATTTT
size: once; D: .; V: TRBV24-1; J: TRBJ1-2; CDR3: CATSDSADSFLYGYTF; DNA: TGTGCCACCAGTGATTCAGCCGACAGTTTCCTCTATGGCTACACCTTC
size: .; D: .; V: TRBV6-5; J: TRBJ2-7; CDR3: CASRVQQRNYEQYF; DNA: TGTGCCAGCAGGGTACAGCAGCGGAACTACGAGCAGTACTTC
size: .; D: .; V: TRBV9; J: TRBJ1-3; CDR3: CASSVAGHAASGNTIYF; DNA: TGTGCCAGCAGCGTAGCGGGACACGCAGCCTCTGGAAACACCATATATTTT
size: .; D: TRBD1; V: TRBV10-2; J: TRBJ1-4; CDR3: CASSEWGQGSGKLFF; DNA: TGCGCCAGCAGTGAGTGGGGACAGGGGTCGGGAAAACTGTTTTTT
size: .; D: .; V: TRBV5-1; J: TRBJ1-2; CDR3: CASSPTNYGYTF; DNA: TGCGCCAGCAGCCCGACAAACTATGGCTACACCTTC
size: .; D: .; V: TRBV10-2; J: TRBJ2-7; CDR3: CASRDTTPYEQYF; DNA: TGCGCCAGCAGAGACACGACCCCGTACGAGCAGTACTTC
size: .; D: .; V: TRBV20-1; J: TRBJ1-2; CDR3: CSASSRSWAYGYTF; DNA: TGCAGTGCTAGTTCCCGTTCATGGGCCTATGGCTACACCTTC